This section outlines one T cell receptor (beta chain) sequence together with its context. Its antigen is unidentified. The sample is drawn from a study of cytomegalovirus exposure and HLA in healthy donors. Study-level information: Counted in an early data release were 85 million or so unique TCRs from HLA-typed donors. Whole-study findings and limits: Apparent HLA restriction characterized most CMV-associated TCR beta chains in a later analysis. A later analysis associated under 20,000 TCR beta sequences with HLA alleles at a 0.05 false discovery rate.

The V segment lost 2 bases and the J segment 1 base; nucleotides outside the gene matches: 4. This CDR3 comprises 16 residues. Germline-derived CDR1 and CDR2 are MNHEY and SMNVEV (reference sequence). The PCR ran on 60 Vbeta and 13 Jbeta primers. Assay used: immunoSEQ multiplex PCR; TCRdb lists only in-frame clones, some missing. The sample includes 170,000 or so clones, around 74% of them seen just once. J is TRBJ2-1 and V is TRBV27, with 8 nucleotides matching TRBD2. The sequenced sample consisted of PBMCs. This receptor was obtained from a male donor in good health and CMV-seronegative. The CDR3 here is CASSLNGGGSYNEQFF. CDR3 coding DNA: TGTGCCAGCAGTTTAAATGGCGGGGGGTCCTACAATGAGCAGTTCTTC.